These T cell receptor beta chains were read from a single sample in a study of Ad26.COV2.S vaccination and SARS-CoV-2 variants. Sequenced by immunoSEQ multiplex PCR; TCRdb stores in-frame clones only, minus some. The sample lists 400,000 to 500,000 clones, roughly 87% occurring once. The sequences come from peripheral blood, collected in a trial of Ad26.COV2.S vaccine versus placebo. Receptors originate from a person between 18 and 65 years old who received the Ad26.COV2.S COVID-19 vaccine or a placebo. The CDR3 runs from the conserved cysteine through the conserved F or W. D genes are given only for firm matches. Clone size appears in some rows only: once, few, many, or a class for an expanded clone.

abundance | j_gene | d_gene | v_gene | CDR3nt | CDR3aa
- | TRBJ1-5 | TRBD1 | TRBV2 | TGTGCCAGCAGTGTGCCCCGGGACAGGGGAGGTCAGCCCCAGCATTTT | CASSVPRDRGGQPQHF
- | TRBJ1-1 | - | TRBV5-4 | TGTGCCAGCAGCCTCGACCCGAACACTGAAGCTTTCTTT | CASSLDPNTEAFF
once | TRBJ2-3 | TRBD1 | TRBV5-1 | TGCGCCAGCAGCTTCGACAGGGGAATGGATACGCAGTATTTT | CASSFDRGMDTQYF
- | TRBJ2-1 | - | TRBV7-3 | TGTGCCAGCGGATCGACTGCTAGCTCCTACAATGAGCAGTTCTTC | CASGSTASSYNEQFF
- | TRBJ1-5 | TRBD1 | TRBV10-3 | TGTGCCATCAGAGGACAGGGGGATCAGCCCCAGCATTTT | CAIRGQGDQPQHF
- | TRBJ2-1 | - | TRBV9 | TGTGCCAGCAGCGTCGGGACACCAAACAATGAGCAGTTCTTC | CASSVGTPNNEQFF
once | TRBJ2-2 | - | TRBV7-6 | TGTGCCAGCAGCTTCCCACTGACGAACACCGGGGAGCTGTTTTTT | CASSFPLTNTGELFF
- | TRBJ1-6 | - | TRBV9 | TGTGCCAGCAGCGAGCTGTCAGGGGCCCGTTCACCCCTCCACTTT | CASSELSGARSPLHF
once | TRBJ1-3 | - | TRBV7-2 | TGTGCCAGCAGCTTAGGTCCGAGCTCTGGAAACACCATATATTTT | CASSLGPSSGNTIYF
once | TRBJ1-4 | TRBD1 | TRBV3-1/TRBV3-2 | TGTGCCAGCAGCCGCTCCGGGACAGGGGATAGGGAAAAACTGTTTTTT | CASSRSGTGDREKLFF
- | TRBJ2-5 | TRBD2 | TRBV3-1/TRBV3-2 | TGTGCCAGCAGCCGAACCGGGCGGGGGGTGACCCAGTACTTC | CASSRTGRGVTQYF
- | TRBJ2-3 | - | TRBV6-5 | TGTGCCAGCAGTTACTCGTTAGCCCTCACAGATACGCAGTATTTT | CASSYSLALTDTQYF
- | TRBJ1-2 | - | TRBV11-3 | TGTGCCAGCAGCTTAGTAACAGGGACCATCCATGGCTACACCTTC | CASSLVTGTIHGYTF
- | TRBJ2-2 | - | TRBV6-2/TRBV6-3 | TGTGCCAGCAGTCCCCACCGACCCGAGGGTGGGGGGGAGCTGTTTTTT | CASSPHRPEGGGELFF
- | TRBJ2-7 | - | TRBV7-9 | TGTGCCAGCAGCTTACTCCTGAACGACGAGCAGTACTTC | CASSLLLNDEQYF
- | TRBJ2-2 | - | TRBV10-3 | TGTGCCATCCGGGAAGACCCGAACACCGGGGAGCTGTTTTTT | CAIREDPNTGELFF
once | TRBJ1-2 | - | TRBV10-3 | TGTGCCACCATGGGCGTGGCCGTTAACTATGGCTACACCTTC | CATMGVAVNYGYTF
- | TRBJ2-2 | TRBD1 | TRBV12-5 | TGTGCTAGTGGTCCCGGGACAGGGTCCGGGGAGCTGTTTTTT | CASGPGTGSGELFF
- | TRBJ2-3 | - | TRBV5-4 | TGTGCCAGCAGCCCAAACACAGATACGCAGTATTTT | CASSPNTDTQYF
- | TRBJ1-5 | - | TRBV4-3 | TGCGCCAGCAGCCCAGAACCATATCAGCCCCAGCATTTT | CASSPEPYQPQHF
- | TRBJ1-2 | TRBD1 | TRBV7-2 | TGTGCCAGCAGCTCGACCGGCGGGACAGGGGTTGGCTACACCTTC | CASSSTGGTGVGYTF
- | TRBJ2-1 | - | TRBV6-2/TRBV6-3 | TGTGCCAGCAGTTACTCGGGACCATCCAATGAGCAGTTCTTC | CASSYSGPSNEQFF
- | TRBJ1-2 | - | TRBV19 | TGTGCCAGTAGTACGGGGCTAAACTATGGCTACACCTTC | CASSTGLNYGYTF
- | TRBJ2-1 | TRBD1 | TRBV9 | TGTGCCAGCAGCGTGGCAACAAAGGGGGCCCCTGACGACAATGAGCAGTTCTTC | CASSVATKGAPDDNEQFF
- | TRBJ2-5 | TRBD2 | TRBV7-9 | TGTGCCAGCAGCTTAACGGGAGGCCAAGAGACCCAGTACTTC | CASSLTGGQETQYF
- | TRBJ2-7 | - | TRBV2 | TGTGCCAGCAGTGACAGGCGCGCGGACTCCTACGAGCAGTACTTC | CASSDRRADSYEQYF
- | TRBJ1-6 | TRBD1 | TRBV3-1/TRBV3-2 | TGTGCCAGCAGCCTAGCGGGACAGCCAATTCCCCTCCACTTT | CASSLAGQPIPLHF
- | TRBJ1-1 | TRBD1 | TRBV5-1 | TGCGCCAGCAGCTTACAGGGGGTTCACCACACTGAAGCTTTCTTT | CASSLQGVHHTEAFF
- | TRBJ2-1 | - | TRBV9 | TGTGCCAGCAGCGTAGCTCTGGCCTCCTACAATGAGCAGTTCTTC | CASSVALASYNEQFF